This TCR beta chain emerged from a study of PD-1 blockade in classical Hodgkin lymphoma. Study conclusions and caveats: Before treatment, complete responders showed about the same diversity as newly diagnosed patients.

Every single patient, without exception, relapsed after autologous stem cell transplantation, and brentuximab vedotin exposure varied. Best overall response was complete response, partial response or progressive disease in these relapsed/refractory classical Hodgkin lymphoma patients. On this clone itself: Its antigen is not known.

Trimming took 3 bases from V and 8 from J, leaving 23 bases between them. Germline V lookup: CDR1 SGDLS, CDR2 YYNGEE. The CDR3 covers 16 residues. Produced via immunoSEQ multiplex PCR; TCRdb's table is partial and in-frame only. Among 60,000 to 65,000 clones listed, 88% were seen once. This rearrangement joins TRBV9 to TRBJ1-2; D is possibly TRBD1 (5 bases). This specimen consisted of peripheral blood mononuclear cells (PBMCs), obtained at baseline. This TCR was recovered from a human donor with classical Hodgkin lymphoma. The DNA for the CDR3 is TGTGCCAGCAGCGCAGTTGGGGCAGGCCCCTTGGACGGCTACACCTTC. It is translated as CASSAVGAGPLDGYTF.